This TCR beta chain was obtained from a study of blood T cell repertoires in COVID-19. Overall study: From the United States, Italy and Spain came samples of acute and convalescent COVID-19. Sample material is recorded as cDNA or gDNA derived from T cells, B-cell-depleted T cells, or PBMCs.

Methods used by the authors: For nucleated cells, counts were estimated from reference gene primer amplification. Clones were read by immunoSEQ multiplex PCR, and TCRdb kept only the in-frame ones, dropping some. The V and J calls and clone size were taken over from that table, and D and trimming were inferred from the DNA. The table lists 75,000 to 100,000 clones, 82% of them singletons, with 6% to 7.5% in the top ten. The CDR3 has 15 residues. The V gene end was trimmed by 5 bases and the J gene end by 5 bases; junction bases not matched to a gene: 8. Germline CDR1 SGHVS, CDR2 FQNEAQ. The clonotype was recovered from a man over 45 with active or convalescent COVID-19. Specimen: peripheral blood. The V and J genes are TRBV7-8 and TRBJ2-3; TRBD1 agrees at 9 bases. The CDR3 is CASSHPTGGVDTQYF. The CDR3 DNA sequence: TGTGCCAGCAGCCACCCGACAGGGGGAGTAGATACGCAGTATTTT. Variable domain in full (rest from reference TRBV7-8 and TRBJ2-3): GAGVSQSPRYKVAKRGQDVALRCDPISGHVSLFWYQQALGQGPEFLTYFQNEAQLDKSGLPSDRFFAERPEGSVSTLKIQRTQQEDSAVYLCASSHPTGGVDTQYFGPGTRLTVL.